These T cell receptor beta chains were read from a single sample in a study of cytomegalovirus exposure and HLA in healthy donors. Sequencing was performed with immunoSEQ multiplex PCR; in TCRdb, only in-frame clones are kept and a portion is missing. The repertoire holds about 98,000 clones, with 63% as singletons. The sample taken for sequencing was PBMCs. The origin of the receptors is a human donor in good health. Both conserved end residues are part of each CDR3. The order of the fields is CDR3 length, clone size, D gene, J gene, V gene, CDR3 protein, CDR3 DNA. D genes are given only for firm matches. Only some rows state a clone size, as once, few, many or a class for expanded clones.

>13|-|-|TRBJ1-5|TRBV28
CATEGQLNQPQHF
TGTGCCACCGAAGGACAGCTCAATCAGCCCCAGCATTTT
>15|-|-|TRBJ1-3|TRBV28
CASKPPGSRGNTIYF
TGTGCCAGCAAACCCCCGGGATCGAGAGGAAACACCATATATTTT
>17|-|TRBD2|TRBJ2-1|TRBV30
CACRTSGEPSSYNEQFF
TGTGCCTGTCGGACTAGCGGGGAGCCGAGCTCCTACAATGAGCAGTTCTTC
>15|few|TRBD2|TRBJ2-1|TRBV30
CAWSRRGGAYNEQFF
TGTGCCTGGAGTCGGCGGGGGGGGGCCTACAATGAGCAGTTCTTC
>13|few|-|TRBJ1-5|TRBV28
CASSFYNNQPQHF
TGTGCCAGCAGTTTTTACAACAATCAGCCCCAGCATTTT
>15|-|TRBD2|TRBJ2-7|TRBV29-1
CSVEGLAGSSYEQYF
TGCAGCGTCGAAGGACTAGCGGGTTCTTCCTACGAGCAGTACTTC
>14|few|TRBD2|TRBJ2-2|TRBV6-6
CASSGTSETGELFF
TGTGCCAGCTCCGGGACTAGCGAAACCGGGGAGCTGTTTTTT
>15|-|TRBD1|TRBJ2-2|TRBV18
CASSQDRGKTGELFF
TGTGCCAGCTCCCAGGACAGGGGAAAAACCGGGGAGCTGTTTTTT
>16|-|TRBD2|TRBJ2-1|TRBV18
CASSPSSGRALNEQFF
TGTGCCAGCTCACCGTCCAGCGGGAGGGCCTTGAATGAGCAGTTCTTC
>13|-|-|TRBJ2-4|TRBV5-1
CASSLASGDIQYF
TGCGCCAGCAGCTTGGCCTCCGGGGACATTCAGTACTTC
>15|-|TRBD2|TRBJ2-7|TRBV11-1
CASSFGGGNSYEQYF
TGTGCCAGCAGCTTCGGCGGGGGGAACTCCTACGAGCAGTACTTC
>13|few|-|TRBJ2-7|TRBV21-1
CASSKRQIYEQYF
TGTGCCAGCAGCAAGAGACAGATCTACGAGCAGTACTTC
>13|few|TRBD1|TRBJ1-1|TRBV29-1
CSGRQGAFSEAFF
TGCAGCGGGCGACAGGGGGCCTTTAGTGAAGCTTTCTTT
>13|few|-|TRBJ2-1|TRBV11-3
CASSPGQYNEQFF
TGTGCCAGCAGCCCAGGGCAGTACAATGAGCAGTTCTTC
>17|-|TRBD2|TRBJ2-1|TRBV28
CASSLVTLAGAGNEQFF
TGTGCCAGCAGTTTAGTGACTTTAGCGGGAGCGGGCAATGAGCAGTTCTTC
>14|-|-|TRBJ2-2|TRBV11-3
CASSLTTNTGELFF
TGTGCCAGCAGCTTGACAACGAACACCGGGGAGCTGTTTTTT